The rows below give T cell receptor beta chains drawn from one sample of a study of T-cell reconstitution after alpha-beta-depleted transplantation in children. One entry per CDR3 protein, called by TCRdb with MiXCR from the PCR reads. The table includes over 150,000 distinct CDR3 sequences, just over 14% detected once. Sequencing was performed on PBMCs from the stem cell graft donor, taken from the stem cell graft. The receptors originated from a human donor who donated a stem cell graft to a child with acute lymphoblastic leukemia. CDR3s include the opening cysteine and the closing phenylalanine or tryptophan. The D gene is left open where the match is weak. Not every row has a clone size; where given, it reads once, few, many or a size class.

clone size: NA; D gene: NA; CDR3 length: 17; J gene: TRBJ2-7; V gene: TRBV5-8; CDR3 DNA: TGTGCCAGCAGCTTGGTGGGATGGAAGGGGACCGCCTACGAGCAGTACTTC; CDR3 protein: CASSLVGWKGTAYEQYF
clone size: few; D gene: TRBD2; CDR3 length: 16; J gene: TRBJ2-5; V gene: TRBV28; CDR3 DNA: TGTGCCAGCAGTCGAGCGGGAGGGGGATACCAAGAGACCCAGTACTTC; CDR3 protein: CASSRAGGGYQETQYF
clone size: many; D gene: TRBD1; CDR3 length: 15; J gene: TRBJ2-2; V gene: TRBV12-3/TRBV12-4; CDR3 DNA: TGTGCCACCCTCGGAGAAGGGGGCGGCACCGGGGAGCTGTTTTTT; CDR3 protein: CATLGEGGGTGELFF
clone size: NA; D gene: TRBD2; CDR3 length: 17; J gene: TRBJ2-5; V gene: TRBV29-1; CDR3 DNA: TGCAGCGTTGACACCAGTCCTAGCGGGAGGGCGAGGGAGACCCAGTACTTC; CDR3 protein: CSVDTSPSGRARETQYF
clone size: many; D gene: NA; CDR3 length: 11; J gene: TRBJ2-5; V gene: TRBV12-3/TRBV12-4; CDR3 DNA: TGTGCCAGCAGGGCCCTAGAGACCCAGTACTTC; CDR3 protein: CASRALETQYF
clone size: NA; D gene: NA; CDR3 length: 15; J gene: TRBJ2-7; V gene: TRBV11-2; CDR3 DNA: TGTGCCAGCAGCTCCAGATCTAGCGTTCTACGAGAGCAGTACTTC; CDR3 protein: CASSSRSSVLREQYF
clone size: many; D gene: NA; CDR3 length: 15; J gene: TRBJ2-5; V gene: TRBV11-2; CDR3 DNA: TGTGCCAGCAGCTTTGGGGGAGGCCGGGGGGAGACCCAGTACTTC; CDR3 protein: CASSFGGGRGETQYF
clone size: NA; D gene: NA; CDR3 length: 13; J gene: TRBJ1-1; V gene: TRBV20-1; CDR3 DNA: TGCAGTGCTAGAGATACGCAGTTTATCCGAGCTTTCTTT; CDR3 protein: CSARDTQFIRAFF
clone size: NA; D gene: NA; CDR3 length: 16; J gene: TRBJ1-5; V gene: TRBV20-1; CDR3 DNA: TGCAGTGCGAGAGCCGGCGTGTACGGGACCAATCAGCCCCAGCATTTT; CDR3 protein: CSARAGVYGTNQPQHF
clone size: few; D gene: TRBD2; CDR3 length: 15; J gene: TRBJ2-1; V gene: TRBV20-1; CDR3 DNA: TGCAGTGCGCTGGGACTAGCCGCGGTTAGAAATGAGCAGTTCTTC; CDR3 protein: CSALGLAAVRNEQFF
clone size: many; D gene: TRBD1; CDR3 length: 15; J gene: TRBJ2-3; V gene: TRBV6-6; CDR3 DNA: TGTGCCAGCAGTGGCTCCAGGGGGCGGCCAGATACGCAGTATTTT; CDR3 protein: CASSGSRGRPDTQYF
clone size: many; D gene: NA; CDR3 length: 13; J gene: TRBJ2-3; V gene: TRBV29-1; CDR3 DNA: TGCAGCGTTACTCAGCGGAGCACAGATACGCAGTATTTT; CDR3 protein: CSVTQRSTDTQYF
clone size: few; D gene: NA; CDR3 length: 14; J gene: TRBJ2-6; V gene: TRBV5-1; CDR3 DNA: TGCGCCAGCAGCATCGACTCTGGGGCCAACGTCCTGACTTTC; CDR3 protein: CASSIDSGANVLTF
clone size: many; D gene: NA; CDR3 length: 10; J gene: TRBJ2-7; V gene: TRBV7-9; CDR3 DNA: TGTGCCAGCAGCGGGTACGAGCAGTACTTC; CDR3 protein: CASSGYEQYF
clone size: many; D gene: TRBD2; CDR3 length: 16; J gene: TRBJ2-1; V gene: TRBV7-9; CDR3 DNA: TGTGCCAGCAGTGGACGGGGACTAGACTTTGGCGATGAGCAGTTCTTC; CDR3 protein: CASSGRGLDFGDEQFF
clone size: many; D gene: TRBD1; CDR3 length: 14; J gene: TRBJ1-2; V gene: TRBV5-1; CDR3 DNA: TGCGCCAGCAGCTATGGACAGGGGGTCTATGGCTACACCTTC; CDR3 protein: CASSYGQGVYGYTF
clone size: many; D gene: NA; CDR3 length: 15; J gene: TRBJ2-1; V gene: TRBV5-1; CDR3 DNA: TGCGCCAGCAGCTGGGACGGAAACTCCTACAATGAGCAGTTCTTC; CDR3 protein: CASSWDGNSYNEQFF
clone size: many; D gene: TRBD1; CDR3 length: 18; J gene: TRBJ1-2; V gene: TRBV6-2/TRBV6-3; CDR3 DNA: TGTGCCAGCCACCCTGGGTACCGGGACAGGCCTCCTAACTATGGCTACACCTTC; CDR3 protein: CASHPGYRDRPPNYGYTF
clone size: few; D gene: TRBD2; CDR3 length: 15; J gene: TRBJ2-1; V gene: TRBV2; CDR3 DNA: TGTGCCAGCAGTGAACTAGCGGGGTCCTACAATGAGCAGTTCTTC; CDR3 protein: CASSELAGSYNEQFF
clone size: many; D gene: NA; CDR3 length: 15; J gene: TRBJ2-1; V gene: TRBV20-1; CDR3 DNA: TGCAGTGCTAGAACTTTCGGGACAACCCTTGATGAGCAGTTCTTC; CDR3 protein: CSARTFGTTLDEQFF
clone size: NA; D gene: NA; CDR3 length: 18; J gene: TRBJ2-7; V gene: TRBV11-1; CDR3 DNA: TGTGCCAGCAGCTTGGAGTGGGGGCTGGCTAGCGGCTCCTACGAGCAGTACTTC; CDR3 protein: CASSLEWGLASGSYEQYF
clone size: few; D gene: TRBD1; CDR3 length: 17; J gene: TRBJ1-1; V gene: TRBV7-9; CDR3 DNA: TGTGCCAGCAGCTTAGGGCGGCCAGGGGGGGTTGGCACTGAAGCTTTCTTT; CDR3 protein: CASSLGRPGGVGTEAFF
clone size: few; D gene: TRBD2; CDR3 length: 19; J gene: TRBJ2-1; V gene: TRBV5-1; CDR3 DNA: TGCGCCAGCAGCCCCACGGGACTAGCGGGAGGGAGCTCCTACAATGAGCAGTTCTTC; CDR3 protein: CASSPTGLAGGSSYNEQFF
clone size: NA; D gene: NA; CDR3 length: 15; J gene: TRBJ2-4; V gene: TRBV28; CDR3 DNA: TGTGCCAGCAGTTTGGGGGCCAGAGCCAAAAACATTCAGTACTTC; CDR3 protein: CASSLGARAKNIQYF
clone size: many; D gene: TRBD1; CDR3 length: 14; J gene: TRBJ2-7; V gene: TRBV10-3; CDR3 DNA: TGTGCCATCAGGGGACAGGGGGCCTCCTACGAGCAGTACTTC; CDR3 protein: CAIRGQGASYEQYF
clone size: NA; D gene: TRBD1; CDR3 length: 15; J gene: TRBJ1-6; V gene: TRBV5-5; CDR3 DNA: TGTGCCAGCAGCTTAGGGACAGGACGGAATTCACCCCTCCACTTT; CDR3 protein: CASSLGTGRNSPLHF
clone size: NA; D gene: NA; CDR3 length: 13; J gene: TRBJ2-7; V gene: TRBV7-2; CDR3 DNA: TGTGCCAGCAGCTTAGTCACGGGCTACGAGCAGTACTTC; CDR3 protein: CASSLVTGYEQYF
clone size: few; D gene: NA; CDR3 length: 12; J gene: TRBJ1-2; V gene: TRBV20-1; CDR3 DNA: TGCAGTGCTAGGAATCGGTTAGATGGCTACACCTTC; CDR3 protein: CSARNRLDGYTF
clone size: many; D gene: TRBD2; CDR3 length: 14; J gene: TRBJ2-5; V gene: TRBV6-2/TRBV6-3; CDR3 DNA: TGTGCCAGCAGTCAACTAGCGGGGGGGGAGACCCAGTACTTC; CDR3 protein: CASSQLAGGETQYF
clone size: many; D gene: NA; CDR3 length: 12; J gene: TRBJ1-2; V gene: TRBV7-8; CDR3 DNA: TGTGCCAGCAGCTTAAACGACTATGGCTACACCTTC; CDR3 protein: CASSLNDYGYTF
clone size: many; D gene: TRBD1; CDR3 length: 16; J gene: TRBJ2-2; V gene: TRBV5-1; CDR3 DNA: TGCGCCAGCAGCTCGGCGGGACAGGGGGGCACCGGGGAGCTGTTTTTT; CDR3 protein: CASSSAGQGGTGELFF
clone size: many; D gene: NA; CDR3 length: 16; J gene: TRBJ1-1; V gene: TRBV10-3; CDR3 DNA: TGTGCCATCAGTGAGTCGCGACAGCAGGGGTATGGTGGGGCTTTCTTT; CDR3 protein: CAISESRQQGYGGAFF
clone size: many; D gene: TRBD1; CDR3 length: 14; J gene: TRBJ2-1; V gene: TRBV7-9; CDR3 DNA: TGTGCCAGCAATCAACGAGGACAGGACAATGAGCAGTTCTTC; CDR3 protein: CASNQRGQDNEQFF
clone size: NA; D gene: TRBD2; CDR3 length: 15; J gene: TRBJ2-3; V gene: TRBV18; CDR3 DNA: TGTGCCAGCTCACCACGGGGAGGGGACACAGATACGCAGTATTTT; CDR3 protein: CASSPRGGDTDTQYF
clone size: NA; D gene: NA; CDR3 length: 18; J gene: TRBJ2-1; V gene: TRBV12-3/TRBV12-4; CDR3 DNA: TGTGCCAGCAGTTTAGGGGGTCGGGGACTTCTCGTCTACAATGAGCAGTTCTTC; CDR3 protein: CASSLGGRGLLVYNEQFF
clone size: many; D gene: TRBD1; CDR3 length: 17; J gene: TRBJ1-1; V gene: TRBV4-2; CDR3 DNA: TGTGCCAGCAGCCAAGATTCACGGGACAGGGATGAAGCGAAGGCTTTCTTT; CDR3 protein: CASSQDSRDRDEAKAFF